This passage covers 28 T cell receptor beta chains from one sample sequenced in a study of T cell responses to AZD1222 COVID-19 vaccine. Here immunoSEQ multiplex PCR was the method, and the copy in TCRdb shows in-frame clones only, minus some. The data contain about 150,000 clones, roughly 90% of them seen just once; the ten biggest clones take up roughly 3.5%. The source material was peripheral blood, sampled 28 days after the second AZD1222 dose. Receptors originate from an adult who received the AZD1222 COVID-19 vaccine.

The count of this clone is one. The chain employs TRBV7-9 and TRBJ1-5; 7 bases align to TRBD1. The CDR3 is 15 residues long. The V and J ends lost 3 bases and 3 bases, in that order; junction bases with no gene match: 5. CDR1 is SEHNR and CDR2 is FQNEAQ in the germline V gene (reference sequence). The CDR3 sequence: CASSFAGGPNQPQHF. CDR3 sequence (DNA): TGTGCCAGCAGCTTCGCAGGGGGTCCCAATCAGCCCCAGCATTTT.

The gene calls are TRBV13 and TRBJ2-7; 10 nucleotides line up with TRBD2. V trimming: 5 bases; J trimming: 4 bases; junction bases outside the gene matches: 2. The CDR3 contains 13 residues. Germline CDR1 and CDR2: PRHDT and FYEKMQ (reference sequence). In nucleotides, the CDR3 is TGTGCCAGCAGCACGGGACTAGCGTACGAGCAGTACTTC. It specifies CASSTGLAYEQYF. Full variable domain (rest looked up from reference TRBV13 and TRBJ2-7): AAGVIQSPRHLIKEKRETATLKCYPIPRHDTVYWYQQGPGQDPQFLISFYEKMQSDKGSIPDRFSAQQFSDYHSELNMSSLELGDSALYFCASSTGLAYEQYFGPGTRLTVT.

In nucleotides, the CDR3 is TGTGCCAGCAGCCGACAGGGCACTGAAGCTTTCTTT. It codes for CASSRQGTEAFF. The chain carries TRBV28 and TRBJ1-1, with 7 bases aligning to TRBD1. The CDR3 loop spans 12 amino acids. The germline gives CDR1 MDHEN, CDR2 SYDVKM. V shed 6 bases and J 4 bases; nucleotides not matched to a gene: 2.

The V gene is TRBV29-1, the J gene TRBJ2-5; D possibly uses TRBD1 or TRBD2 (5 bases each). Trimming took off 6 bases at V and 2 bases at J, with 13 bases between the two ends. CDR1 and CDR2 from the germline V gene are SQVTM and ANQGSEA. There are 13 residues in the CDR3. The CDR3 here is CSVAGTEQETQYF. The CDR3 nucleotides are TGCAGCGTAGCCGGGACCGAACAAGAGACCCAGTACTTC.

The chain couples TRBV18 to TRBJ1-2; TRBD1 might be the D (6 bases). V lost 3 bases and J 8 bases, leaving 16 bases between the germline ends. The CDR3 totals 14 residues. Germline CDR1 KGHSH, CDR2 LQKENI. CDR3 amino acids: CASSPGQGHNGYTF. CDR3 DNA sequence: TGTGCCAGCTCACCCGGGCAGGGGCATAACGGCTACACCTTC.

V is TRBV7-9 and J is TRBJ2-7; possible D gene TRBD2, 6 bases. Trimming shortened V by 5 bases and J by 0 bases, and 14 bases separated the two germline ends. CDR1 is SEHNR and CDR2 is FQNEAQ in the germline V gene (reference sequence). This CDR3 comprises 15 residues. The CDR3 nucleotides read TGTGCCAGCAGCCCCCGGGGGTCAGACTCCTACGAGCAGTACTTC. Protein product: CASSPRGSDSYEQYF.

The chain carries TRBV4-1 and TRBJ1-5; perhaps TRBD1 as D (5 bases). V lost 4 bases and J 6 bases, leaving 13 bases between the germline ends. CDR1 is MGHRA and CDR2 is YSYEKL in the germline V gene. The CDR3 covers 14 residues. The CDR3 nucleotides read TGCGCCAGCAGCCCCGCCGGTGGGGGTCAGCCCCAGCATTTT. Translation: CASSPAGGGQPQHF.

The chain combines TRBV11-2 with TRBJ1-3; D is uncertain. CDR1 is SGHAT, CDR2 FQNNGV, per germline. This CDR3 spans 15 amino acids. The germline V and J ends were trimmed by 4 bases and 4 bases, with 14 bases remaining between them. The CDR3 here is CASSSFLDAGNTIYF. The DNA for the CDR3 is TGTGCCAGCAGCTCCTTCTTGGACGCCGGAAACACCATATATTTT.

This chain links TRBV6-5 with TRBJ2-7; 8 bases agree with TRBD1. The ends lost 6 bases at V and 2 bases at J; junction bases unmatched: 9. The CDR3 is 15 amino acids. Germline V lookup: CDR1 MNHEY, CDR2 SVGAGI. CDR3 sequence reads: CASSSQGQGPYEQYF. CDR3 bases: TGTGCCAGCAGCTCCCAAGGACAGGGTCCCTACGAGCAGTACTTC.

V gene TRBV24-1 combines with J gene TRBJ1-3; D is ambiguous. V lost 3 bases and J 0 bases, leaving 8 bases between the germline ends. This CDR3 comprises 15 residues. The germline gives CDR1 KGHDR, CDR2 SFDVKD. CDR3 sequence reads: CATSDKVSSGNTIYF. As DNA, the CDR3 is TGTGCCACCAGTGATAAGGTGAGCTCTGGAAACACCATATATTTT.

The CDR3 region is CASSWASGSANTGELFF. The CDR3 DNA sequence: TGTGCCAGCTCGTGGGCTAGCGGGAGCGCTAACACCGGGGAGCTGTTTTTT. This chain links TRBV19 with TRBJ2-2; TRBD2 matches at 10 bases. The CDR3 covers 17 residues. Germline values: CDR1 LNHDA, CDR2 SQIVND (reference sequence). The trim removed 9 bases at V and 2 bases at J, leaving 12 bases unmatched.

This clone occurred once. The CDR3 bases are TGTGCCAGCAGGGGTCAAGACAGGGCTAACTATGGCTACACCTTC. Translated, it gives CASRGQDRANYGYTF. This chain uses TRBV28 with TRBJ1-2; 7 positions agree with TRBD1. This CDR3 has 15 residues. V dropped 6 bases and J dropped 0; count of bases not matched to a gene: 7. Germline assignment: CDR1 MDHEN and CDR2 SYDVKM.

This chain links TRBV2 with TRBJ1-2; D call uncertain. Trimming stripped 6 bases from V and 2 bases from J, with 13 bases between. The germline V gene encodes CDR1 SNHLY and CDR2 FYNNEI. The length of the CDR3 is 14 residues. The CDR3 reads CASRAQTGNYGYTF. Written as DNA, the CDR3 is TGTGCCAGCAGGGCCCAGACGGGAAACTATGGCTACACCTTC.

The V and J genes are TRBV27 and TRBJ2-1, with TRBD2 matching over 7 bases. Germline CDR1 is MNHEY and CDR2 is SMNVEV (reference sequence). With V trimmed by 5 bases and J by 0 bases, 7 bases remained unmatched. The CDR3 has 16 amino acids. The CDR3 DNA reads TGTGCCAGCAGTACCATAGCGGGCAGCTCCTACAATGAGCAGTTCTTC. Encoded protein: CASSTIAGSSYNEQFF.

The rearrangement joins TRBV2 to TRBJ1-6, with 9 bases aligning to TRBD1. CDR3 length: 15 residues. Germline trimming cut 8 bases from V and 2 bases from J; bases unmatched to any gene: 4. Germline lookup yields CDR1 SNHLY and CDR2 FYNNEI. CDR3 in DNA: TGTGCCAGCCGGGGGACAGGGCCCTATAATTCACCCCTCCACTTT. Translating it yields CASRGTGPYNSPLHF.

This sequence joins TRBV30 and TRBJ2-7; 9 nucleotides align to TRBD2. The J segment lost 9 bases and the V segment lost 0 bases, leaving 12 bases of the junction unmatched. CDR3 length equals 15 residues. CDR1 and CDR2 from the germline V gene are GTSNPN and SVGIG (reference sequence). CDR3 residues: CAWSVRSSGTGGQYF. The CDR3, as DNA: TGTGCCTGGAGTGTACGGTCTAGCGGGACCGGAGGGCAGTACTTC.

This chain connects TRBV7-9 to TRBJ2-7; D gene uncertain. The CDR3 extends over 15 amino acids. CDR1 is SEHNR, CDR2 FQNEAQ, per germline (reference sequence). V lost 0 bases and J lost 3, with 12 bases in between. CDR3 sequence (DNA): TGTGCCAGCAGCTTAGCGACGGCCCGTCACTACGAGCAGTACTTC. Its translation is CASSLATARHYEQYF.

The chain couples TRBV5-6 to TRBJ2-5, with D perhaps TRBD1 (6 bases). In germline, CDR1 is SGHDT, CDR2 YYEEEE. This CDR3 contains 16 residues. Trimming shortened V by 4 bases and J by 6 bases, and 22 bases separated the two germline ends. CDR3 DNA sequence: TGTGCCAGCAGCGCGCCGGGGTCAGGGGTTTTGAAGACCCAGTACTTC. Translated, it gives CASSAPGSGVLKTQYF.

The CDR3 region has the DNA TGTGCCAGCAGTTTCGGGACAGCAAGCGGCTATGGCTACACCTTC. Encoded protein: CASSFGTASGYGYTF. The chain recombines TRBV6-5 with TRBJ1-2; 7 bases match TRBD1. Germline lookup yields CDR1 MNHEY and CDR2 SVGAGI. The V gene end was trimmed by 4 bases and the J gene end by 4 bases; junction bases not matched to a gene: 9. The CDR3 is 15 residues long.

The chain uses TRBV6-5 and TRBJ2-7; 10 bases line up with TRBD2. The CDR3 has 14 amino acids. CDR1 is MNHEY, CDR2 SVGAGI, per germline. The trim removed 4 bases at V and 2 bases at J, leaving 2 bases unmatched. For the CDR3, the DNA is TGTGCCAGCAGTTGGACTAGCGGAGCCTACGAGCAGTACTTC. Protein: CASSWTSGAYEQYF.

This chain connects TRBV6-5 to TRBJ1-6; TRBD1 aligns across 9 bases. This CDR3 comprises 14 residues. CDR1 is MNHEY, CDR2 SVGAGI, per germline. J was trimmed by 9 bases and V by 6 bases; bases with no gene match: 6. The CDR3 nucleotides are TGTGCCAGCAGCCGGGGACAGGGCTTTTCACCCCTCCACTTT. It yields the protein CASSRGQGFSPLHF.

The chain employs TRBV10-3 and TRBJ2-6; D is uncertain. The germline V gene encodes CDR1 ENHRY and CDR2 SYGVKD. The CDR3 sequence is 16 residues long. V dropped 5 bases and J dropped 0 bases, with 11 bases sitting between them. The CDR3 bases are TGTGCCATCAGTATCACAGTTGGCTCTGGGGCCAACGTCCTGACTTTC. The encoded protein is CAISITVGSGANVLTF.

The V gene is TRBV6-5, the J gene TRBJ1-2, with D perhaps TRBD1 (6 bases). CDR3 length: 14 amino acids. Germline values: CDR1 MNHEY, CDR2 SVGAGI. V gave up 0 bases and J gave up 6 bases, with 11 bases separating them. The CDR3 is CASSYSTGRDGYTF. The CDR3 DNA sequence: TGTGCCAGCAGTTACTCGACAGGTCGTGATGGCTACACCTTC.

In DNA form, the CDR3 reads TGCGCCAGCAGTCACTCGGGCAGTTCCTACGAGCAGTACTTC. Translating gives CASSHSGSSYEQYF. This chain uses TRBV5-1 with TRBJ2-7; D remains unclear. V lost 5 bases to trimming and J lost 1 base, with 13 bases between them. The CDR3 is 14 amino acids. The V gene's germline CDR1 is SGHRS and CDR2 YFSETQ.

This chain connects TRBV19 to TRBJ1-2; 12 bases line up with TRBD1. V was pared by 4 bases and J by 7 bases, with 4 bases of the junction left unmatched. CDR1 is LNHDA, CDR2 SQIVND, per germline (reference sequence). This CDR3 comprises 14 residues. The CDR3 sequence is CASSKGTGGLGYTF. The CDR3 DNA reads TGTGCCAGTAGTAAAGGGACAGGGGGCCTTGGCTACACCTTC.

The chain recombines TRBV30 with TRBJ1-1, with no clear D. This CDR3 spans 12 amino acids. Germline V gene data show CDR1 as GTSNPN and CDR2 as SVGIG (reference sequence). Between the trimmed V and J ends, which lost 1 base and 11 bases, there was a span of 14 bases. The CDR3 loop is CAWSEFQDAAFF. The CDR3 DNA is TGTGCCTGGAGTGAGTTTCAGGACGCCGCTTTCTTT.

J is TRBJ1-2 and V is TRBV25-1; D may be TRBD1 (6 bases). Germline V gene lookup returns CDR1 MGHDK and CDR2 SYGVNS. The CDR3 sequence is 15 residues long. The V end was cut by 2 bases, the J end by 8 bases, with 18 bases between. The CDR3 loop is CASSEEGVLAGGYTF. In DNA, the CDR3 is TGTGCCAGCAGTGAAGAGGGGGTCTTGGCGGGAGGCTACACCTTC.

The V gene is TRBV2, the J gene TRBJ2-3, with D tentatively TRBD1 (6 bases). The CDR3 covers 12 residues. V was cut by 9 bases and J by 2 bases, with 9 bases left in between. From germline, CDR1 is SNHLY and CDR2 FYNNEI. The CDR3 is CARQGPTDTQYF. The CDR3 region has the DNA TGTGCCAGACAGGGCCCCACAGATACGCAGTATTTT.